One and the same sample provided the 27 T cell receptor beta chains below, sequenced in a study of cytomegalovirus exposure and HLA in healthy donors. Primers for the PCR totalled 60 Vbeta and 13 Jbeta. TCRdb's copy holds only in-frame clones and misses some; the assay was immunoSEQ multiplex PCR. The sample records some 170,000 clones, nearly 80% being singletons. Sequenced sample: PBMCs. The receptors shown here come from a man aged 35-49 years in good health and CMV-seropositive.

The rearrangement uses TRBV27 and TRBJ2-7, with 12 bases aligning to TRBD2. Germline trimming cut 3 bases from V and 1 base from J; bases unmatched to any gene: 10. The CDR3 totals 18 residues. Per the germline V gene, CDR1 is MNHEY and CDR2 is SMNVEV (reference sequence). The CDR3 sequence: CASSLAPRTSGTSYEQYF. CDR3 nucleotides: TGTGCCAGCAGTTTGGCCCCCCGGACTAGCGGGACGTCCTACGAGCAGTACTTC.

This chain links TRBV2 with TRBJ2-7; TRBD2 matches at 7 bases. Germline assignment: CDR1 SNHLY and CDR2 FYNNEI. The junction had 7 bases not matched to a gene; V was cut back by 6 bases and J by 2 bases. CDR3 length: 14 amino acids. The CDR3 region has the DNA TGTGCCAGCAGGTCGGCTAGCGGCCCCTACGAGCAGTACTTC. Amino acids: CASRSASGPYEQYF.

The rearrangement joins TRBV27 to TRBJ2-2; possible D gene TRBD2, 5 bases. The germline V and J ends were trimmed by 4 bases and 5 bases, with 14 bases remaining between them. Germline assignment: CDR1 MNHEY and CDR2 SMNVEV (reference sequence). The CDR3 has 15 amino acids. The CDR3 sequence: CASSWYDPGTGELFF. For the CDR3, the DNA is TGTGCCAGCAGTTGGTACGACCCGGGGACCGGGGAGCTGTTTTTT.

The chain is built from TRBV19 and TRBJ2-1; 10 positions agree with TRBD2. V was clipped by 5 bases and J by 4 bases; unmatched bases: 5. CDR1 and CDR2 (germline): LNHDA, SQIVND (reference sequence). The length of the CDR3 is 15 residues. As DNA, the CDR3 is TGTGCCAGTAGTGGCTGGACTAGCGGTTACAATGAGCAGTTCTTC. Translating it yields CASSGWTSGYNEQFF.

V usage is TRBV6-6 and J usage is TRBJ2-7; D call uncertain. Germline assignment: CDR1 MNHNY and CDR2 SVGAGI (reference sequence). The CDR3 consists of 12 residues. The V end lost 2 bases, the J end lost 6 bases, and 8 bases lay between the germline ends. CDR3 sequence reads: CASSYDFSEQYF. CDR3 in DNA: TGTGCCAGCAGTTACGACTTCTCCGAGCAGTACTTC.

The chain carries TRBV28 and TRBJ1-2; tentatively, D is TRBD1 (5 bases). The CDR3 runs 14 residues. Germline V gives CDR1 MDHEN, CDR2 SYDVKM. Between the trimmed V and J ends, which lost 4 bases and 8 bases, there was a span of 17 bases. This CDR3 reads CASSYGGGAQGYTF. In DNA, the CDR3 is TGTGCCAGCAGTTACGGGGGAGGGGCGCAGGGCTACACCTTC.

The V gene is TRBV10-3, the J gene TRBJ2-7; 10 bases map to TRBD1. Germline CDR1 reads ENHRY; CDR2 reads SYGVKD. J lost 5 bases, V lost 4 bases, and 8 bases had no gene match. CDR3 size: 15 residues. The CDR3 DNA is TGTGCCATCAGTGTAAGGGGACAGGGGATGAACGAGCAGTACTTC. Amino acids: CAISVRGQGMNEQYF.

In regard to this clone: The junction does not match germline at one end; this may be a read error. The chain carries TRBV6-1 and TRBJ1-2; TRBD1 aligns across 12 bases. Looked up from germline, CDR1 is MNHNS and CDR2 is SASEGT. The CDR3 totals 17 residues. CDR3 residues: CAISESGTGGNYYGYTF. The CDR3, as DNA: TGTGCCATCAGTGAGTCGGGGACAGGGGGCAACTACTATGGCTACACCTTT.

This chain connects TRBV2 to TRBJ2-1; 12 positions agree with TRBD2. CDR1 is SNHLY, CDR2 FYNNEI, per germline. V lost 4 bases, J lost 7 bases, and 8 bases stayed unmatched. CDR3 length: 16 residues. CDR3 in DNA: TGTGCCAGCAGTGGGACGACTAGCGGGGGAATTAATGAGCAGTTCTTC. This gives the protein CASSGTTSGGINEQFF.

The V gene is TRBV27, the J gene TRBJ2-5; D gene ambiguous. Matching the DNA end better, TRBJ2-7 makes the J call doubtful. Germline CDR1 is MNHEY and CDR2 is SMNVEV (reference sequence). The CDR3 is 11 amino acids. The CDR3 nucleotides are TGTGCCAGCAGTCAAAACCACGAGCAGTACTTC. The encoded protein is CASSQNHEQYF.

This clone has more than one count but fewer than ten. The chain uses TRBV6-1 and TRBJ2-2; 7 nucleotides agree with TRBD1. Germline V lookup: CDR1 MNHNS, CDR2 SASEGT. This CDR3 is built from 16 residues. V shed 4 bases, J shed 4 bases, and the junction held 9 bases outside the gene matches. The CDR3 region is CASSVQSRDSTGELFF. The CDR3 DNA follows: TGTGCCAGCAGTGTGCAGTCCCGGGACAGCACCGGGGAGCTGTTTTTT.

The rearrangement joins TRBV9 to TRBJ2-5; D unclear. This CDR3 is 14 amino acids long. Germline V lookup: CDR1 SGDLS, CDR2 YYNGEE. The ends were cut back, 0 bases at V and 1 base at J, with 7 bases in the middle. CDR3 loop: CASSVAPSQETQYF. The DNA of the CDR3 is TGTGCCAGCAGCGTAGCCCCTTCCCAAGAGACCCAGTACTTC.

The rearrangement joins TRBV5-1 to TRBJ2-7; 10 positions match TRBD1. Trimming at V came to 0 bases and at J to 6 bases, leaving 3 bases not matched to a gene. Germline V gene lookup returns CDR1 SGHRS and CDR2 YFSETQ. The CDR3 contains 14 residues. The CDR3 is CASSLGDRGSEQYF. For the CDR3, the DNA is TGCGCCAGCAGCTTGGGGGACAGGGGCTCCGAGCAGTACTTC.

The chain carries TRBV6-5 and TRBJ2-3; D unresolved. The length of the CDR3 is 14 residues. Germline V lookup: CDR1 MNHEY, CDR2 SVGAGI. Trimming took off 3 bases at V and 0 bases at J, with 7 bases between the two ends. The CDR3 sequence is CASSYLPSTDTQYF. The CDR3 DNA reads TGTGCCAGCAGTTATCTACCGAGCACAGATACGCAGTATTTT.

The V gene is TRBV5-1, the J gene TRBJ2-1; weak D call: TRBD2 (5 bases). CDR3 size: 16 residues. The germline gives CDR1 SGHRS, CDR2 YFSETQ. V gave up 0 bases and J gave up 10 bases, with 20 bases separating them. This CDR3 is CASSLVPDFGQIEQFF. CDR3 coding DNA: TGCGCCAGCAGCTTGGTACCGGACTTTGGGCAAATCGAGCAGTTCTTC.

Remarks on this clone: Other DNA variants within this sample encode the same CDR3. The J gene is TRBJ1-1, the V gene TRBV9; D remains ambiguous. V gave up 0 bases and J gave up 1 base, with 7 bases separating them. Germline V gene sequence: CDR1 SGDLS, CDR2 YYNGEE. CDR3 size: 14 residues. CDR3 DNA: TGTGCCAGCAGCGTAGGGCGGAAGAACACTGAAGCTTTCTTT. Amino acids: CASSVGRKNTEAFF.

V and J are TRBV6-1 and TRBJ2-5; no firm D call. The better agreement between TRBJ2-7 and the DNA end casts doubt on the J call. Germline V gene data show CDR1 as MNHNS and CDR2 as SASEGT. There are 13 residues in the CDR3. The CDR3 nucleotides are TGTGCCAGCAGTGATACTGGTCCCTACGAGCAGTACTTC. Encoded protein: CASSDTGPYEQYF.

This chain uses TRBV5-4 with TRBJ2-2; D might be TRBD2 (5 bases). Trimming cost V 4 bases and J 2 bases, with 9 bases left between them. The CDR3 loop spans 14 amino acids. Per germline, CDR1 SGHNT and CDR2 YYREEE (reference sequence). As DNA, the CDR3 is TGTGCCAGCAGCCTTACTAGTAACACCGGGGAGCTGTTTTTT. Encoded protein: CASSLTSNTGELFF. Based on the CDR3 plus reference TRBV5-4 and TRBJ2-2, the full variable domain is ETGVTQSPTHLIKTRGQQVTLRCSSQSGHNTVSWYQQALGQGPQFIFQYYREEENGRGNFPPRFSGLQFPNYSSELNVNALELDDSALYLCASSLTSNTGELFFGEGSRLTVL.

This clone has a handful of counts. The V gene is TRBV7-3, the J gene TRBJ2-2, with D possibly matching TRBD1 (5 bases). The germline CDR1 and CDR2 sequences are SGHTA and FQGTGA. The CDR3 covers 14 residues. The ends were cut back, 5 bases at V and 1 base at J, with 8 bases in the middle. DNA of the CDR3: TGTGCCAGCAGCCCAACAGGGAACACCGGGGAGCTGTTTTTT. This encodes CASSPTGNTGELFF.

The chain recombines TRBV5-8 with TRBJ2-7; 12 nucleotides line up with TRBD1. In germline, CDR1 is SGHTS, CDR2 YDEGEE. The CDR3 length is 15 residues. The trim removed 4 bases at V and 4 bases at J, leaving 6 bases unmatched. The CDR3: CASSRDRGRRYEQYF. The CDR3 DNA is TGTGCCAGCAGCAGGGACAGGGGGCGCAGGTACGAGCAGTACTTC.

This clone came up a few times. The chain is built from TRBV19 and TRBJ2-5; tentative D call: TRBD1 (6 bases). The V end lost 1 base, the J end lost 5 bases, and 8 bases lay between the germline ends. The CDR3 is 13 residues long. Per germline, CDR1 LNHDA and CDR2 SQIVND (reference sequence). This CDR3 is CASSIGGLETQYF. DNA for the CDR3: TGTGCCAGTAGTATAGGGGGGCTGGAGACCCAGTACTTC.

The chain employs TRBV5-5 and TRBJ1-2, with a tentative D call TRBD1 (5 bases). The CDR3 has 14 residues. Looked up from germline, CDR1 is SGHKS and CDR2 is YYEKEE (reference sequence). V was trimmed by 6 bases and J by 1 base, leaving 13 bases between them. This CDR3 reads CASTQQAFNYGYTF. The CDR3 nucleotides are TGTGCCAGCACCCAACAGGCGTTTAACTATGGCTACACCTTC.

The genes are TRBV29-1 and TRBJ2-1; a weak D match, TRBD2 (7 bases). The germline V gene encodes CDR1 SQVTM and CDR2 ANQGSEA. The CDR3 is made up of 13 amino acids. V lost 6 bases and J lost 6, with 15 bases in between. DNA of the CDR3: TGCAGCGTGGGAGGGGGAGGGCTCAATGAGCAGTTCTTC. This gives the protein CSVGGGGLNEQFF.

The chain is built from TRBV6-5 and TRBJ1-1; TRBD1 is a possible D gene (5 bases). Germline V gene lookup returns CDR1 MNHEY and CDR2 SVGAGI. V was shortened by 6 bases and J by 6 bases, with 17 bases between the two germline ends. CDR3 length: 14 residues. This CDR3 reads CASSLTVLGAEAFF. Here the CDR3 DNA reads TGTGCCAGCAGCTTGACCGTATTAGGGGCTGAAGCTTTCTTT.

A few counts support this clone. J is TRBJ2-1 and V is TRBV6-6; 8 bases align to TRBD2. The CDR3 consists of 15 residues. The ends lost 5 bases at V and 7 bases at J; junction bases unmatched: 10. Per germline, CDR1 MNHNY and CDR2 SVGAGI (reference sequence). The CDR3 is CASSHSGAWGNEQFF. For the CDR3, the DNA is TGTGCCAGCAGTCATAGCGGGGCCTGGGGGAATGAGCAGTTCTTC.

CDR3 in amino acids: CASSLEPGETQYF. In nucleotides, the CDR3 is TGTGCCAGCAGCTTGGAACCCGGGGAGACCCAGTACTTC. The rearrangement uses TRBV5-4 and TRBJ2-5; D gene ambiguous. The germline V and J ends were trimmed by 0 bases and 5 bases, with 8 bases remaining between them. This CDR3 comprises 13 residues. The germline V gene encodes CDR1 SGHNT and CDR2 YYREEE (reference sequence). The full variable domain, in which reference TRBV5-4 and TRBJ2-5 provide the parts outside the CDR3, is ETGVTQSPTHLIKTRGQQVTLRCSSQSGHNTVSWYQQALGQGPQFIFQYYREEENGRGNFPPRFSGLQFPNYSSELNVNALELDDSALYLCASSLEPGETQYFGPGTRLLVL.

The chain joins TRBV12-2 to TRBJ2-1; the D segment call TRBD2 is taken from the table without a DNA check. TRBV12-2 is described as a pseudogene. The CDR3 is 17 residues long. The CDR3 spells CASRWGTSIRSYNEQFF. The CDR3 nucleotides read TGTGCAAGTCGCTGGGGGACTAGCATTCGCTCCTACAATGAGCAGTTCTTC.